This T cell receptor (beta chain) was retrieved from a study of shared clonotypes between healthy human individuals. About this clone itself: Its antigen is as yet unknown.

Method: immunoSEQ multiplex PCR; TCRdb's copy keeps in-frame clones and lacks some. The repertoire holds a few hundred thousand clones, with 95% to 96% as singletons. The CDR3 extends over 14 amino acids. Germline loops: CDR1 SNHLY, CDR2 FYNNEI. V lost 4 bases, J lost 2 bases, and 2 bases stayed unmatched. Naive CD8 cells lacked CD45RO, underwent positive selection for CCR7 and left out terminally differentiated effector memory CD45RA+ cells. Broader study findings: When compared with the clonotypes that were shared by all four sorted-subset donors, the non-shared clonotypes turned out to have lower generation probabilities.

This TCR was recovered from a woman aged 30 to 39 in good health. The chain employs TRBV2 and TRBJ2-3, with 8 positions matching TRBD1. Sequencing was done on a sample of naive CD8+ T cells sorted from blood. In DNA, the CDR3 is TGTGCCAGCAGTGGGACAGGGTTCACAGATACGCAGTATTTT. Amino acids: CASSGTGFTDTQYF.